This T cell receptor (beta chain) appears in the sequencing data of a study of blood T cell repertoires in COVID-19. At the level of the study: Specimens from acute and convalescent COVID-19 originated in the United States, Italy and Spain.

Per the study methods: Amplification from reference gene primers served as the basis for estimated nucleated cell counts. This table comes from immunoSEQ multiplex PCR, and its TCRdb copy is limited to in-frame clones, with some not included. Clonal size and the V and J genes are those of that table, whereas D and trimming came from the DNA. The sample shows fewer than 250,000 clones, around 81% of them seen only once. Germline V gene sequence: CDR1 LNHNV, CDR2 YYDKDF (reference sequence). The CDR3 has 15 residues. The junction had 4 bases not matched to a gene; V was cut back by 0 bases and J by 6 bases. Concerning this clone: Other DNA sequences from this sample encode an identical CDR3 as well.

The receptor comes from an older woman with active or convalescent COVID-19. The sequenced sample consisted of peripheral blood. The J gene is TRBJ2-1, the V gene TRBV15, with TRBD2 identical over 8 bases. CDR3 amino acids: CATSRDLGTSNEQFF. The CDR3 region has the DNA TGTGCCACCAGCAGAGATCTTGGGACTAGCAATGAGCAGTTCTTC.